This T cell receptor (beta chain) was captured by sequencing in a study of post-analysis software for immune sequencing data (dated by TCRdb to the mid-2010s). Regarding the study in general: Relapsing-remitting, secondary progressive and progressive-relapsing multiple sclerosis were recorded as disease courses, and subtype annotation was lacking for some patients. The multiple sclerosis patient repertoires were compared with more than 9 previously published healthy control repertoires from donors aged about 6 to 28 years. A subset of samples was prepared in parallel using single-end sample barcoding, then pooled and co-amplified after Illumina adapter ligation. The investigation overall reported the following: Patients showed significantly higher frequencies than controls for roughly 5 TRBV segments, among them TRBV5-6, TRBV5-1 and TRBV20-1. When samples were clustered directly using the F measure, samples prepared in the same batch co-clustered strongly, which prompted a batch-effect correction. The control group was slightly older than the multiple sclerosis patient group. Significantly lower normalized Chao1 diversity was found in multiple sclerosis patients than in controls, suggesting substantial peripheral T-cell clonal expansion.

TCR beta repertoires were profiled from peripheral blood of 10 to 15 young patients with multiple sclerosis to demonstrate the VDJtools post-analysis software. The patients with multiple sclerosis were children and adolescents between 6 and 15 years of age. Library prep was done by PCR. Sequencing instrument: Illumina HiSeq 2500. To reduce PCR and sequencing biases, unique molecular identifiers were incorporated into the TCR beta cDNA libraries. Every 1 to 10 million input T cells yielded approximately 500,000 cDNA molecules, meaning each molecule approximated one T cell. The same protocol used for the earlier healthy control dataset was applied to prepare and sequence the patient libraries. Samples belonging to the same batch were prepared together, multiplexed and sequenced on a shared HiSeq lane. The authors' pipeline ran thus. MIGEC handled the raw barcoded reads, throwing out single-read molecular identifier groups before consensus assembly and CDR3 extraction. Clonotype tables were post-analysed with VDJtools, normalizing diversity by down-sampling all datasets to the smallest sample size. Repertoire overlap clustering matched CDR3 amino acid but not nucleotide sequences to correct batch-related cross-sample contamination. In-frame beta chains were kept once TCRdb had trimmed the public reads at Q25 with fastp and called clones with MiXCR. Each record represents a unique CDR3 protein, reported with the most common genes and DNA among its rows. The V and J calls follow TCRdb's processing rather than the paper's. The sample table shows roughly 670,000 distinct CDR3 sequences, and approximately 59% are seen once. The ten top clones hold approximately 10% of the sample.

The CDR3 sequence holds 14 residues, the cysteine and phenylalanine included. Only the CDR3 DNA is retained, 42 bases long and in frame from the first base. Trimming takes 8 bases from V and 0 bases from J, and the germline ends sit 8 bases apart. In the germline V gene, CDR1 corresponds to KGHSH and CDR2 to LQKENI. With respect to this clonotype: The specificity of this receptor is unknown. Per-base qualities were not stored, and no clone one base away is much larger.

The sequence was collected from a girl aged 2-9 years with multiple sclerosis. This chain is built from TRBV18 and TRBJ2-6; the D segment cannot be called with confidence. The specimen sequenced was blood. The nucleotides are TGTGCCAGCCTAGGTAACTCTGGGGCCAACGTCCTGACTTTC. Its protein is CASLGNSGANVLTF.